This T cell receptor beta chain was sequenced for a study of a mutant IDH1 vaccine in newly diagnosed glioma. The overall study: Sex distribution of treated patients was around 62% male and roughly 40% female; mean age was around 40 years. General study findings and limits: Researchers report vaccine-induced immune responses in 80% to 95% of patients. Alterations occurring in top peripheral T cell clonotypes seemed unrelated to pseudoprogression.

Described time point: week 5, during vaccination. Each dose of the vaccine consisted of 300 ug of mutant IDH1 20-mer peptide, with topical imiquimod. Patients carried new grade 3 or 4 IDH1-mutant astrocytomas lacking nuclear ATRX. In the case of this clone: Its target is unknown.

Using immunoSEQ multiplex PCR, the repertoire was profiled, and TCRdb retains in-frame clones only, with some absent. Here the sample spans 50,000 to 55,000 clones, just under 80% being singletons. The CDR3 spans 14 residues. V lost 3 bases and J lost 9; bases outside the gene matches: 8. Germline V CDR1 and CDR2: MDHEN, SYDVKM. This receptor was identified in a man aged 45-60 years with glioma. Sequenced material: PBMCs, taken from a glioma patient whose treatment included an IDH1 peptide vaccine. The chain joins TRBV28 to TRBJ2-4, with TRBD2 identical over 7 bases. The CDR3 DNA sequence: TGTGCCAGCAGTTTTTTTCGCGGGGGTGCCATTCAGTACTTC. Protein sequence: CASSFFRGGAIQYF.